Each of the 26 T cell receptor beta chains below was sequenced from the same sample in a study of response to subunit inactivated influenza vaccine. TCRdb ran MiXCR on the RT-PCR reads and lists one entry per CDR3 protein. This sample has about 520,000 distinct CDR3 sequences, with approximately 7.7% found just once. The material was PBMCs from blood, obtained 23 months after vaccination. These receptors were taken from a man between 50 and 70 years old who received an inactivated influenza vaccine.

This clonotype was counted at least ten times. V gene TRBV28 combines with J gene TRBJ2-2; maybe TRBD2 (5 bases). The CDR3 has 15 amino acids. With 7 bases removed from V and 6 bases from J, the gap between germline ends came to 18 bases. Per germline, CDR1 MDHEN and CDR2 SYDVKM. The CDR3 reads CASTPRGRSPGELFF. The CDR3, as DNA: TGTGCCAGCACCCCTCGAGGGCGCTCTCCCGGGGAGCTGTTTTTT.

The sample holds many counts of this clonotype. The CDR3 DNA reads as TGCAGTGCATGGGGACTAGCGGGAGTCGGAGATACGCAGTATTTT. Its protein is CSAWGLAGVGDTQYF. V usage is TRBV20-1 and J usage is TRBJ2-3; 14 bases fit TRBD2. This CDR3 has 15 residues. V was clipped by 6 bases and J by 5 bases; unmatched bases: 7. Germline V gene lookup returns CDR1 DFQATT and CDR2 SNEGSKA (reference sequence).

This clonotype came up many times. This chain joins TRBV18 and TRBJ2-1; no reliable D call. This CDR3 spans 13 amino acids. V shed 3 bases and J shed 0 bases, with 3 bases lying between them. Germline V CDR1 and CDR2: KGHSH, LQKENI. The CDR3 is CASSPYSYNEQFF. The CDR3 bases are TGTGCCAGCTCACCCTACTCCTACAATGAGCAGTTCTTC.

This clonotype was picked up many times. This chain joins TRBV5-1 and TRBJ1-1; TRBD1 agrees at 7 bases. Unmatched junction bases numbered 4, after V lost 4 bases and J lost 1 base. The CDR3 runs 14 residues. The germline V gene has CDR1 SGHRS and CDR2 YFSETQ. CDR3 region: CASSGGQWNTEAFF. CDR3 nucleotide sequence: TGCGCCAGCAGCGGGGGACAGTGGAACACTGAAGCTTTCTTT.

This clonotype was detected only a few times. The chain couples TRBV6-5 to TRBJ2-7; possible D gene TRBD1, 5 bases. This CDR3 contains 15 residues. V lost 0 bases, J lost 2 bases, and 11 bases lay in between. Per germline, CDR1 MNHEY and CDR2 SVGAGI. As DNA, the CDR3 is TGTGCCAGCAGTTACTCAGGGGTTGGGGCCTACGAGCAGTACTTC. As protein: CASSYSGVGAYEQYF.

A few counts support this clonotype. The chain couples TRBV3-1 to TRBJ2-5; 8 bases are shared with TRBD1. Per germline, CDR1 LGHDT and CDR2 YNNKEL (reference sequence). There are 16 residues in the CDR3. After removal of 0 bases from V and 7 bases from J, the junction contained 10 bases not matched to a gene. The DNA of the CDR3 is TGTGCCAGCAGCCAAGAGGGCGGACAGGGAGTACGGACCCAGTACTTC. This sequence encodes CASSQEGGQGVRTQYF.

This clonotype was observed many times. The V gene is TRBV20-1, the J gene TRBJ2-5; the D gene is possibly TRBD2 (7 bases). The germline V gene has CDR1 DFQATT and CDR2 SNEGSKA (reference sequence). CDR3 length equals 10 residues. The CDR3 DNA reads as TGCACAACGGGGGGCGAGACCCAGTACTTC. Its translation: CTTGGETQYF.

This clonotype showed up just a few times. Written as DNA, the CDR3 is TGTGCCAGCAGCACATCAGGGGCAACTAATGAAAAACTGTTTTTT. This gives the protein CASSTSGATNEKLFF. The chain joins TRBV9 to TRBJ1-4; tentative D call: TRBD1 (6 bases). Trimming took off 4 bases at V and 0 bases at J, with 10 bases between the two ends. There are 15 residues in the CDR3. Germline V gene sequence: CDR1 SGDLS, CDR2 YYNGEE. The full variable domain, with the rest looked up from reference TRBV9 and TRBJ1-4, is DSGVTQTPKHLITATGQRVTLRCSPRSGDLSVYWYQQSLDQGLQFLIQYYNGEERAKGNILERFSAQQFPDLHSELNLSSLELGDSALYFCASSTSGATNEKLFFGSGTQLSVL.

In this sample, this clonotype turned up a few times. The V call is TRBV5-5, the J call TRBJ1-4; D is perhaps TRBD1 (5 bases). In germline, CDR1 is SGHKS, CDR2 YYEKEE (reference sequence). The CDR3 spans 15 residues. Trimming took 0 bases from V and 4 from J, leaving 10 bases between them. The CDR3 protein is CASSLVGRDNEKLFF. CDR3 nucleotide sequence: TGTGCCAGCAGCTTGGTTGGCAGGGATAATGAAAAACTGTTTTTT.

This clonotype turned up a few times. This rearrangement joins TRBV11-1 to TRBJ2-2; D may correspond to TRBD1 or TRBD2 (6 bases each). This CDR3 has 15 amino acids. Germline-derived CDR1 and CDR2 are SGHAT and FQDESV (reference sequence). V was cut by 1 base and J by 5 bases, with 11 bases left in between. DNA for the CDR3: TGTGCCAGCAGCTTAGTCCGGGGGCCTACCGGGGAGCTGTTTTTT. As protein: CASSLVRGPTGELFF.

The chain uses TRBV4-3 and TRBJ2-7; either TRBD1 or TRBD2 may supply D (5 bases each). Deletions cut 1 base from V and 6 bases from J, with 22 bases between. CDR1 is LGHNA and CDR2 is YSLEER in the germline V gene. This CDR3 comprises 17 residues. CDR3 amino acids: CASSQVFREWGLSEQYF. CDR3 coding DNA: TGCGCCAGCAGCCAAGTATTCAGGGAGTGGGGTTTGTCCGAGCAGTACTTC.

V gene TRBV7-2 combines with J gene TRBJ2-1, with unresolved D. CDR3 length equals 14 residues. CDR1 and CDR2 from the germline V gene are SGHTA and FQGNSA. V gave up 0 bases and J gave up 8 bases, with 11 bases separating them. CDR3 sequence (DNA): TGTGCCAGCAGCTTAGCCGGTGAGGTGTATGAGCAGTTCTTC. Amino acids: CASSLAGEVYEQFF.

This clonotype turned up a few times. The rearrangement links TRBV24-1 to TRBJ2-2; 8 nucleotides align to TRBD2. Germline CDR1 is KGHDR and CDR2 is SFDVKD. Trimming removed 7 bases from V and 3 bases from J; junction bases left unmatched: 9. The CDR3 spans 16 residues. This chain's CDR3 is CATRSSAGGYTGELFF. CDR3 bases: TGTGCCACCAGGTCCTCGGCGGGAGGATACACCGGGGAGCTGTTTTTT.

This clonotype was recorded at least ten times. The CDR3 bases are TGTGCCAGCAGCCATACGACAGATACGCAGTATTTT. Its translation is CASSHTTDTQYF. The chain joins TRBV12-3 or TRBV12-4 to TRBJ2-3, with D unclear. Trimming took 6 bases from V and 3 from J, leaving 7 bases between them. The CDR3 length is 12 residues.

This clonotype occurred a few times. J is TRBJ2-3 and V is TRBV12-3 or TRBV12-4; TRBD2 matches 15 bases. This CDR3 is built from 16 residues. Germline trimming cut 3 bases from V and 3 bases from J; bases unmatched to any gene: 1. The CDR3 nucleotides are TGTGCCAGCAGTTTCGGGACTAGCGGGGGGACAGATACGCAGTATTTT. Translating it yields CASSFGTSGGTDTQYF.

This clonotype was seen repeatedly, ten times or more. This chain joins TRBV6-1 and TRBJ2-1; 10 nucleotides agree with TRBD2. V was clipped by 5 bases and J by 3 bases; unmatched bases: 4. This CDR3 region has 15 residues. Germline loops: CDR1 MNHNS, CDR2 SASEGT. The CDR3 nucleotides are TGTGCCAGCAGTCTAAGCGGGAGGGGCTACAATGAGCAGTTCTTC. Encoded protein: CASSLSGRGYNEQFF.

The sample holds a few counts of this clonotype. The V and J genes are TRBV5-4 and TRBJ2-2; no firm D call. Trimming shortened V by 5 bases and J by 2 bases, and 7 bases separated the two germline ends. The germline CDR1 and CDR2 sequences are SGHNT and YYREEE (reference sequence). The CDR3 contains 13 residues. CDR3 protein: CASRQDNTGELFF. As DNA, the CDR3 is TGTGCCAGCAGACAAGACAACACCGGGGAGCTGTTTTTT.

This clonotype showed up just a few times. The V gene is TRBV5-5, the J gene TRBJ2-2; D remains ambiguous. CDR1 and CDR2 (germline): SGHKS, YYEKEE (reference sequence). The CDR3 is 17 amino acids. V lost 3 bases to trimming and J lost 0 bases, with 15 bases between them. The CDR3 loop reads CASSWAIRFANTGELFF. CDR3 coding DNA: TGTGCCAGCAGCTGGGCCATCCGGTTCGCGAACACCGGGGAGCTGTTTTTT.

This clonotype was found a few times. The chain has TRBV11-2 and TRBJ2-7; D possibly uses TRBD1 or TRBD2 (6 bases each). V lost 0 bases, J lost 6 bases, and 12 bases lay in between. This CDR3 has 14 residues. Germline V CDR1 and CDR2: SGHAT, FQNNGV. The CDR3 region is CASSLDIGGREQYF. The CDR3, as DNA: TGTGCCAGCAGCTTAGATATAGGGGGGCGCGAGCAGTACTTC.

The gene calls are TRBV5-1 and TRBJ2-2; TRBD1 matches 11 bases. This CDR3 spans 15 amino acids. Germline loops: CDR1 SGHRS, CDR2 YFSETQ. V trimming: 3 bases; J trimming: 4 bases; junction bases outside the gene matches: 2. The CDR3 protein is CASSSDRGLTGELFF. For the CDR3, the DNA is TGCGCCAGCAGCTCGGACAGGGGGCTCACCGGGGAGCTGTTTTTT.

The table lists this clonotype with many counts. The genes are TRBV6-2 or TRBV6-3 and TRBJ2-2, with D possibly being TRBD1 (6 bases). CDR3 length: 15 residues. Trimming cost V 0 bases and J 6 bases, with 11 bases left between them. From germline, CDR1 is MNHEY and CDR2 SVGEGT. CDR3 DNA: TGTGCCAGCAGTTACTCGACAGGTTTAGCCGGGGAGCTGTTTTTT. This codes for CASSYSTGLAGELFF.

The chain couples TRBV6-2 or TRBV6-3 to TRBJ2-5, with TRBD1 matching 10 bases. The CDR3 is made up of 16 amino acids. Germline assignment: CDR1 MNHEY and CDR2 SVGEGT. J lost 5 bases, V lost 2 bases, and 8 bases had no gene match. The CDR3 DNA reads TGTGCCAGCAGTTACGGGGACAGGGGAGCGATCGAGACCCAGTACTTC. It codes for CASSYGDRGAIETQYF.

In this sample, this clonotype turned up a few times. The chain carries TRBV5-1 and TRBJ2-5; D is ambiguous. Germline V gives CDR1 SGHRS, CDR2 YFSETQ. The CDR3 is 15 amino acids. V was cut by 0 bases and J by 3 bases, with 12 bases left in between. DNA of the CDR3: TGCGCCAGCAGCTTGGCCCCAGGAAGGGAAGAGACCCAGTACTTC. Its protein product is CASSLAPGREETQYF.

This clonotype was seen only a few times. V usage is TRBV20-1 and J usage is TRBJ1-2; a possible D gene is TRBD1 (6 bases). The germline V gene has CDR1 DFQATT and CDR2 SNEGSKA (reference sequence). Trimming took off 1 base at V and 2 bases at J, with 14 bases between the two ends. The CDR3 has 15 amino acids. As DNA, the CDR3 is TGCAGTGCTAGAGTCAGGGGTTTAAACAACTATGGCTACACCTTC. Its protein product is CSARVRGLNNYGYTF.

This clonotype was detected many times. The rearrangement joins TRBV5-5 to TRBJ2-7, with no clear D. The V end was cut by 4 bases, the J end by 3 bases, with 8 bases between. Germline values: CDR1 SGHKS, CDR2 YYEKEE (reference sequence). The CDR3 runs 12 residues. The CDR3 coding sequence is TGTGCCAGCAGCCCGCAAAACTACGAGCAGTACTTC. It translates to CASSPQNYEQYF.

This clonotype was seen a handful of times. The chain links TRBV20-1 to TRBJ2-1; 10 nucleotides line up with TRBD1. The CDR3 is 16 residues long. The germline CDR1 and CDR2 sequences are DFQATT and SNEGSKA (reference sequence). J gave up 9 bases and V 0 bases, and 11 bases lay outside the gene matches. CDR3 nucleotide sequence: TGCAGTGCTAGAGATTCGGGACAGGGGTTTCGAGGTGAGCAGTTCTTC. Protein product: CSARDSGQGFRGEQFF.